This entry features one TCR beta chain sequence. The data belong to a study of shared clonotypes between healthy human individuals. V was clipped by 4 bases and J by 5 bases, with 14 bases between them. From germline, CDR1 is KGHSH and CDR2 LQKENI. The CDR3 sequence is 15 residues long. Using immunoSEQ multiplex PCR, the repertoire was profiled, and TCRdb retains in-frame clones only, with some absent. The repertoire holds 2.3 million or so clones, with 85% to 95% as singletons. The chain carries TRBV18 and TRBJ1-4; D call uncertain. The source of this sequence is a man between 18 and 29 years old in good health. Some clones in this sample may be carry-over from other donors' samples. The specimen was naive CD4+ T cells from PBMCs. The subset was: CD45RA+ positively selected. For the CDR3, the DNA is TGTGCCAGCTCACTGGAATGGGGTCCCAATGAAAAACTGTTTTTT. Encoded protein: CASSLEWGPNEKLFF.